The text below deals with one T cell receptor beta chain. No antigen is known for it. This CDR3 has 14 residues. V was pared by 4 bases and J by 0 bases, with 7 bases between. From germline, CDR1 is SGHRS and CDR2 YFSETQ. This record belongs to a study of long-term antiretroviral therapy in people with HIV. Turning to the study itself: When the earliest samples were collected, ART was typically delayed until CD4 counts fell. Study-wide results and limits: Clones that expanded before ART (that is, prior to treatment) dominated the repertoire at all time points.

Survey-level immunoSEQ v3.0 assays were run. Sequencing used immunoSEQ multiplex PCR; TCRdb keeps in-frame clones, though not all of them. The repertoire consists of about 20,000 clones, with 90% occurring once and the leading ten covering 9.2%. The material sequenced was unsorted PBMCs, taken approximately 4.5 years before starting antiretroviral therapy. This sequence joins TRBV5-1 and TRBJ2-2; D call uncertain. The TCR sequence derives from a woman in her thirties with HIV. The CDR3 region has the DNA TGCGCCAGCAGCCCCCCCTCGAACACCGGGGAGCTGTTTTTT. Residues: CASSPPSNTGELFF. Full variable domain (rest looked up from reference TRBV5-1 and TRBJ2-2): KAGVTQTPRYLIKTRGQQVTLSCSPISGHRSVSWYQQTPGQGLQFLFEYFSETQRNKGNFPGRFSGRQFSNSRSEMNVSTLELGDSALYLCASSPPSNTGELFFGEGSRLTVL.